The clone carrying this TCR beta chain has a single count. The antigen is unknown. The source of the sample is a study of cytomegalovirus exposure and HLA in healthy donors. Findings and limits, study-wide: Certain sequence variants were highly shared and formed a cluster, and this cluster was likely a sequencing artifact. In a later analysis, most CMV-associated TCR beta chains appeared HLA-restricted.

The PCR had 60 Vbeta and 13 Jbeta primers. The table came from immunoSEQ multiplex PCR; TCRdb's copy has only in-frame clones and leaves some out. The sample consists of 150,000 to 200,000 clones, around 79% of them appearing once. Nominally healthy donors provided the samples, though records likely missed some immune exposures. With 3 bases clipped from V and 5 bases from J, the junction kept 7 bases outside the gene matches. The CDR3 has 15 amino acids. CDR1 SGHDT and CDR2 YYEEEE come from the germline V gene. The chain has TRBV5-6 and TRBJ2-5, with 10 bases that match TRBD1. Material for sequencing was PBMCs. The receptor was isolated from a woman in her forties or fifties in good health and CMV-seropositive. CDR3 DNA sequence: TGTGCCAGCAGCTCGAGACAGGGGGCGCGGGAGACCCAGTACTTC. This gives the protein CASSSRQGARETQYF.